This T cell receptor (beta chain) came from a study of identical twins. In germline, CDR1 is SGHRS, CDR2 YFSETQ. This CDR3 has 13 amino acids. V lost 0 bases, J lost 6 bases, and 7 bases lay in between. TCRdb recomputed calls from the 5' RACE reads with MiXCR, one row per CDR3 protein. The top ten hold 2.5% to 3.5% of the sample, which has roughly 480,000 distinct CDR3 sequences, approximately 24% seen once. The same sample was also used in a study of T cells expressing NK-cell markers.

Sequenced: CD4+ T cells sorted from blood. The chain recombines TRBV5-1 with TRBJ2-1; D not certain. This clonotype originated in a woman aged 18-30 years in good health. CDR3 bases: TGCGCCAGCAGCTTGGCCCCACCCAATGAGCAGTTCTTC. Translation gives CASSLAPPNEQFF.